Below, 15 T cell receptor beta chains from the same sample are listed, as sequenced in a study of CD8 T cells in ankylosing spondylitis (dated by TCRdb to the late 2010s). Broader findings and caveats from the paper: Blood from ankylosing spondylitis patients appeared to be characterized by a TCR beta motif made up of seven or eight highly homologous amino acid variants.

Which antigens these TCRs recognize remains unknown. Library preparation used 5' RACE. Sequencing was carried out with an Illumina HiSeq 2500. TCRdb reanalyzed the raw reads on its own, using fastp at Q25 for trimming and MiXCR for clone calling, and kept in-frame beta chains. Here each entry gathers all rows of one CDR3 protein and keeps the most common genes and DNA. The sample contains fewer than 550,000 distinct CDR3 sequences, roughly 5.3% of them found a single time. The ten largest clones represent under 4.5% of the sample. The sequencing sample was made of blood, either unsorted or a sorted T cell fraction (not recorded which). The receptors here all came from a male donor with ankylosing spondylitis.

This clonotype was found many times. CDR3 coding DNA: TGCGCCAGCAGCCCGCCTCGTCCCTATAGCTCCTACAATGAGCAGTTCTTC. It encodes CASSPPRPYSSYNEQFF. The chain joins TRBV5-1 to TRBJ2-1, with D uncertain. V was pared by 4 bases and J by 0 bases, with 17 bases between. The CDR3 length is 17 residues. Germline V gene sequence: CDR1 SGHRS, CDR2 YFSETQ.

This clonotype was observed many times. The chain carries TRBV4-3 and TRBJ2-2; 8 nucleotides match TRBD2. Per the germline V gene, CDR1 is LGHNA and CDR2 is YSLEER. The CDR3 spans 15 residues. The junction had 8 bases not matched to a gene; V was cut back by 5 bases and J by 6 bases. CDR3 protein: CASSDPGGRSGELFF. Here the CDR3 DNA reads TGCGCCAGCAGCGATCCGGGGGGGAGGTCCGGGGAGCTGTTTTTT.

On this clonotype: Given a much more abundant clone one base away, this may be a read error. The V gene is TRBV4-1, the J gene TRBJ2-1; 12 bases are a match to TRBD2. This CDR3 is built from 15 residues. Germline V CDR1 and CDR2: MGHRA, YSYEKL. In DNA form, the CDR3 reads TGCGCCAGCAGCCCCGGACTAGCGGGGAGACTTGAGCAGCTCTTC. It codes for CASSPGLAGRLEQLF.

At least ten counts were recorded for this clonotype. The CDR3 bases are TGTGCCAGCAGCGTAGGTGACAGTACCAATCAGCCCCAGCATTTT. Amino acid sequence: CASSVGDSTNQPQHF. The chain has TRBV9 and TRBJ1-5; TRBD1 is a possible D gene (5 bases). V shed 0 bases and J shed 3 bases, with 10 bases lying between them. Germline V gene sequence: CDR1 SGDLS, CDR2 YYNGEE. The CDR3 length is 15 residues. The full variable domain, with the rest looked up from reference TRBV9 and TRBJ1-5, is DSGVTQTPKHLITATGQRVTLRCSPRSGDLSVYWYQQSLDQGLQFLIQYYNGEERAKGNILERFSAQQFPDLHSELNLSSLELGDSALYFCASSVGDSTNQPQHFGDGTRLSIL.

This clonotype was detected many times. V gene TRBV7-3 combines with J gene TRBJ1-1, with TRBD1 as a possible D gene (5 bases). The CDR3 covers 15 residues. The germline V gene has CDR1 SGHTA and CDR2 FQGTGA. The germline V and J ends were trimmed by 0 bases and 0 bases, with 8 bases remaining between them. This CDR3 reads CASSLTEGMNTEAFF. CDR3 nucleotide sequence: TGTGCCAGCAGCTTAACAGAGGGGATGAACACTGAAGCTTTCTTT.

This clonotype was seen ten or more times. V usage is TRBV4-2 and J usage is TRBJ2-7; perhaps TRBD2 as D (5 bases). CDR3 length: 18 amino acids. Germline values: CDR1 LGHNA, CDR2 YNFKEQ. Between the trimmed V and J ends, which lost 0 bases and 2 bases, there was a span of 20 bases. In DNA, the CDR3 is TGTGCCAGCAGCCAAGATCTGGGTGGCGGAGACTACCCCTACGAGCAGTACTTC. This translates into CASSQDLGGGDYPYEQYF.

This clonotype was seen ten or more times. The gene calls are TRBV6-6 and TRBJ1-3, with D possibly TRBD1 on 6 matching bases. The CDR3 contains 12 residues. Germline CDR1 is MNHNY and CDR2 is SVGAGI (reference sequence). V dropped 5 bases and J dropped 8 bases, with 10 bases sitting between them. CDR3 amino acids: CASSNRVYTIYF. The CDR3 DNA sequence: TGTGCCAGCAGTAACAGGGTTTACACCATATATTTT.

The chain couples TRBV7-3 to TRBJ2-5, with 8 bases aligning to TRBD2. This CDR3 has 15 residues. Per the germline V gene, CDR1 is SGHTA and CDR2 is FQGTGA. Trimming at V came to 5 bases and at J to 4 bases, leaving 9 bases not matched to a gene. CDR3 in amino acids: CASSPIGGAVETQYF. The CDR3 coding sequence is TGTGCCAGCAGCCCGATCGGGGGGGCGGTAGAGACCCAGTACTTC. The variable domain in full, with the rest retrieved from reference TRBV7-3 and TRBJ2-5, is GAGVSQTPSNKVTEKGKYVELRCDPISGHTALYWYRQSLGQGPEFLIYFQGTGAADDSGLPNDRFFAVRPEGSVSTLKIQRTERGDSAVYLCASSPIGGAVETQYFGPGTRLLVL.

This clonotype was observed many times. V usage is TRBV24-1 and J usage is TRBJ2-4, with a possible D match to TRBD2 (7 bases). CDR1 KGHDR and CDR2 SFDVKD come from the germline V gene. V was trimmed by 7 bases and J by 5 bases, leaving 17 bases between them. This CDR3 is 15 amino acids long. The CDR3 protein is CATSPPGAGENIQYF. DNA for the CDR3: TGTGCCACCAGCCCCCCGGGGGCGGGGGAAAACATTCAGTACTTC.

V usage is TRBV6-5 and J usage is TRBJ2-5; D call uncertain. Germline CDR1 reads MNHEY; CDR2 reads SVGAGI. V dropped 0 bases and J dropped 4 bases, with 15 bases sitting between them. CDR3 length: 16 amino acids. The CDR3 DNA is TGTGCCAGCAGTTACTCGATCCCAGGTACTGGAGAGACCCAGTACTTC. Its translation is CASSYSIPGTGETQYF.

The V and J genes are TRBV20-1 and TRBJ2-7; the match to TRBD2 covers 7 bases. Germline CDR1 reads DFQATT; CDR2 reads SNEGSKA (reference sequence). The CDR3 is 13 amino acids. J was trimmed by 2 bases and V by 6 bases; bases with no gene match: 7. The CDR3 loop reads CSASPSGPYEQYF. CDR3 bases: TGCAGTGCGTCTCCTAGCGGCCCCTACGAGCAGTACTTC.

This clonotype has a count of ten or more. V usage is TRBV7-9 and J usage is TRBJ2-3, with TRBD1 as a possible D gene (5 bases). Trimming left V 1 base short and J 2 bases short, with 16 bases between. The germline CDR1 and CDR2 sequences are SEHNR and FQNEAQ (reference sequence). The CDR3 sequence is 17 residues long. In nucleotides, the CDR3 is TGTGCCAGCAGCTTAGGGCTAATCCAGGGTCCCACAGATACGCAGTATTTT. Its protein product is CASSLGLIQGPTDTQYF.

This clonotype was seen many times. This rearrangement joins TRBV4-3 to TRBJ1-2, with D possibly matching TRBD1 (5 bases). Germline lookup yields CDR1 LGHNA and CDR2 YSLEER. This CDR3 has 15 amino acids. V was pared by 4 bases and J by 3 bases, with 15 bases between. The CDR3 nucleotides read TGCGCCAGCAGCCCCGGGACCCGCTATGACTATGGCTACACCTTC. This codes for CASSPGTRYDYGYTF.

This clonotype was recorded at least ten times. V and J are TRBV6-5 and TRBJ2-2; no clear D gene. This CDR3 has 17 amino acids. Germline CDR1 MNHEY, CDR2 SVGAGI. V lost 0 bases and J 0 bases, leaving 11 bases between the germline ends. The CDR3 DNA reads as TGTGCCAGCAGTTACTCGATGGCGGTCGCGAACACCGGGGAGCTGTTTTTT. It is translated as CASSYSMAVANTGELFF.

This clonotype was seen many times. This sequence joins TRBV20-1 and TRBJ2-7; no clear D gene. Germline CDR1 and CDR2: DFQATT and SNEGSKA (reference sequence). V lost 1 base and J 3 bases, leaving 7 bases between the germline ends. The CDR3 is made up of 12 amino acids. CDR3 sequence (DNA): TGCAGTGCTAGAGTTAGAAACTACGAGCAGTACTTC. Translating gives CSARVRNYEQYF.